Listed below are T cell receptor beta chains from one sample, sequenced in a study of cytomegalovirus exposure and HLA in healthy donors. Sequencing was performed with immunoSEQ multiplex PCR; in TCRdb, only in-frame clones are kept and a portion is missing. Altogether 150,000 to 170,000 clones are present, about three quarters being singletons, with the ten largest covering more than 1.2%. What was sequenced was PBMCs. These receptors were collected from a man between 18 and 35 years old in good health and CMV-seronegative. Both conserved end residues are part of each CDR3. The D gene is left open where the match is weak. Rows may omit the clone size; those that give it use once, few, many or a size class.

clone_size: once
j_call: TRBJ1-1
v_call: TRBV7-8
d_call: -
cdr3_nt: TGTGCCAGCAGTCCATTAGGGGGGAGGGACACTGAAGCTTTCTTT
cdr3_aa: CASSPLGGRDTEAFF

clone_size: -
j_call: TRBJ2-2
v_call: TRBV9
d_call: -
cdr3_nt: TGTGCCAGCAGCCCTTCGGACCCTCTCCAGGAGGCCGGGGAGCTGTTTTTT
cdr3_aa: CASSPSDPLQEAGELFF

clone_size: -
j_call: TRBJ2-6
v_call: TRBV15
d_call: -
cdr3_nt: TGTGCCACCAGCAGAGCGAGGAACTCTGGGGCCAACGTCCTGACTTTC
cdr3_aa: CATSRARNSGANVLTF

clone_size: -
j_call: TRBJ1-5
v_call: TRBV6-5
d_call: TRBD1
cdr3_nt: TGTGCCAGCAGCCGGGACAGGGTAGACAATCAGCCCCAGCATTTT
cdr3_aa: CASSRDRVDNQPQHF

clone_size: -
j_call: TRBJ1-1
v_call: TRBV5-1
d_call: TRBD1
cdr3_nt: TGCGCCAGCAGCCCTTGGACAGGGGCCCTGAACACTGAAGCTTTCTTT
cdr3_aa: CASSPWTGALNTEAFF

clone_size: -
j_call: TRBJ1-2
v_call: TRBV6-1
d_call: TRBD1
cdr3_nt: TGTGCCAGCAGTGAAGGCCAGGGACAGGTGGGCTATGGCTACACCTTC
cdr3_aa: CASSEGQGQVGYGYTF

clone_size: -
j_call: TRBJ1-5
v_call: TRBV7-6
d_call: -
cdr3_nt: TGTGCCAGCAGCTTAGGGGGGATGGAGGGGGGGAGCAATCAGCCCCAGCATTTT
cdr3_aa: CASSLGGMEGGSNQPQHF

clone_size: -
j_call: TRBJ1-2
v_call: TRBV4-3
d_call: TRBD1
cdr3_nt: TGCGCCAGCAGCCAAGAATGGAACAGGGGAACCTATGGCTACACCTTC
cdr3_aa: CASSQEWNRGTYGYTF

clone_size: few
j_call: TRBJ2-7
v_call: TRBV15
d_call: -
cdr3_nt: TGTGCCACCAGCAGATGGGGAGGGGGGGCCCAGTCCGAGCAGTACTTC
cdr3_aa: CATSRWGGGAQSEQYF

clone_size: -
j_call: TRBJ2-5
v_call: TRBV28
d_call: -
cdr3_nt: TGTGCCAGCAGCATCAGGGAACGGGAGACCCAGTACTTC
cdr3_aa: CASSIRERETQYF

clone_size: -
j_call: TRBJ1-2
v_call: TRBV7-2
d_call: -
cdr3_nt: TGTGCCAGCAGACCCGGACAGAACTATGGCTACACCTTC
cdr3_aa: CASRPGQNYGYTF

clone_size: -
j_call: TRBJ1-2
v_call: TRBV19
d_call: -
cdr3_nt: TGTGCCAGTAGTCGCGCAGGGAACTATGGCTACACCTTC
cdr3_aa: CASSRAGNYGYTF

clone_size: -
j_call: TRBJ1-2
v_call: TRBV7-9
d_call: -
cdr3_nt: TGTGCCAGCAGCTCGCATGAGGGCAGGAACTATGGCTACACCTTC
cdr3_aa: CASSSHEGRNYGYTF

clone_size: -
j_call: TRBJ2-7
v_call: TRBV27
d_call: TRBD2
cdr3_nt: TGTGCCAGCAGAACTAGCGGGAGTTACGAGCAGTACTTC
cdr3_aa: CASRTSGSYEQYF

clone_size: -
j_call: TRBJ2-5
v_call: TRBV29-1
d_call: -
cdr3_nt: TGCAGCGTCTTATCGGAGACCCAGTACTTC
cdr3_aa: CSVLSETQYF

clone_size: few
j_call: TRBJ2-4
v_call: TRBV7-9
d_call: TRBD1
cdr3_nt: TGTGCCAGCATCCCGACAGGGAAAAACATTCAGTACTTC
cdr3_aa: CASIPTGKNIQYF

clone_size: -
j_call: TRBJ1-2
v_call: TRBV18
d_call: TRBD1
cdr3_nt: TGTGCCAGCTCACCGGGACAGGGACGGGACTATGGCTACACCTTC
cdr3_aa: CASSPGQGRDYGYTF

clone_size: -
j_call: TRBJ2-3
v_call: TRBV7-9
d_call: -
cdr3_nt: TGTGCCAGCAGCTTAGTAGGGGCAGATACGCAGTATTTT
cdr3_aa: CASSLVGADTQYF

clone_size: -
j_call: TRBJ2-2
v_call: TRBV7-2
d_call: TRBD1
cdr3_nt: TGTGCCAGCAGCTTACGTCGAGGACAGGGATCAACCGGGGAGCTGTTTTTT
cdr3_aa: CASSLRRGQGSTGELFF

clone_size: few
j_call: TRBJ2-7
v_call: TRBV5-1
d_call: TRBD2
cdr3_nt: TGCGCCAGCAGCTTGTTGATCGAGCGGGGGTCCTACGAGCAGTACTTC
cdr3_aa: CASSLLIERGSYEQYF

clone_size: -
j_call: TRBJ2-3
v_call: TRBV18
d_call: -
cdr3_nt: TGTGCCAGCTCACCGGGAGCGGGTCGCACAGATACGCAGTATTTT
cdr3_aa: CASSPGAGRTDTQYF

clone_size: -
j_call: TRBJ1-1
v_call: TRBV7-2
d_call: -
cdr3_nt: TGTGCCAGCAGCTTAATGCGGTCTGCAGCTTTCTTT
cdr3_aa: CASSLMRSAAFF

clone_size: -
j_call: TRBJ2-7
v_call: TRBV4-3
d_call: TRBD2
cdr3_nt: TGCGCCAGCAGCCACCGTAGCGGGGGGTCCTACGAGCAGTACTTC
cdr3_aa: CASSHRSGGSYEQYF

clone_size: few
j_call: TRBJ2-1
v_call: TRBV11-2
d_call: TRBD2
cdr3_nt: TGTGCCAGCAGCCCCCAGGCTAGCGGGGACTACAATGAGCAGTTCTTC
cdr3_aa: CASSPQASGDYNEQFF

clone_size: -
j_call: TRBJ2-2
v_call: TRBV9
d_call: -
cdr3_nt: TGTGCCAGCAGCGTAGGGACAGCCACCGGGGAGCTGTTTTTT
cdr3_aa: CASSVGTATGELFF

clone_size: -
j_call: TRBJ2-7
v_call: TRBV19
d_call: TRBD2
cdr3_nt: TGTGCCAGTAGTATAGACCCCGCGGGGGGCGAGCAGTACTTC
cdr3_aa: CASSIDPAGGEQYF

clone_size: -
j_call: TRBJ2-2
v_call: TRBV6-5
d_call: TRBD2
cdr3_nt: TGTGCCAGCAGTCCTAGCGGGGTAAACACCGGGGAGCTGTTTTTT
cdr3_aa: CASSPSGVNTGELFF

clone_size: few
j_call: TRBJ1-1
v_call: TRBV4-1
d_call: TRBD1
cdr3_nt: TGCGCCAGCAGCCAAACGACAGGGATGAACACTGAAGCTTTCTTT
cdr3_aa: CASSQTTGMNTEAFF

clone_size: -
j_call: TRBJ2-7
v_call: TRBV27
d_call: TRBD2
cdr3_nt: TGTGCCAGCAGTGCCATCACCGCTAGCGGGAGTAGGGACGAGCAGTACTTC
cdr3_aa: CASSAITASGSRDEQYF

clone_size: -
j_call: TRBJ2-1
v_call: TRBV5-4
d_call: TRBD2
cdr3_nt: TGTGCCAGCAGCTTGGGGCGGGGACTAGCTTCAAATGAGCAGTTCTTC
cdr3_aa: CASSLGRGLASNEQFF

clone_size: -
j_call: TRBJ1-4
v_call: TRBV19
d_call: TRBD1
cdr3_nt: TGTGCCAGTAGTCGGACAGGGGACGAAAAACTGTTTTTT
cdr3_aa: CASSRTGDEKLFF

clone_size: -
j_call: TRBJ2-7
v_call: TRBV5-1
d_call: TRBD2
cdr3_nt: TGCGCCAGCAGCTTACTAGCGGGAGTCTCGGGAGAGCAGTACTTC
cdr3_aa: CASSLLAGVSGEQYF

clone_size: -
j_call: TRBJ1-5
v_call: TRBV7-2
d_call: -
cdr3_nt: TGTGCCAGCAGCTTAGTGGCAGCACCGGGGCAGCCCCAGCATTTT
cdr3_aa: CASSLVAAPGQPQHF

clone_size: -
j_call: TRBJ1-3
v_call: TRBV9
d_call: TRBD1
cdr3_nt: TGTGCCAGCAGCGTCTGGGGCGGAGACAGGGCAAACACCATATATTTT
cdr3_aa: CASSVWGGDRANTIYF

clone_size: -
j_call: TRBJ2-1
v_call: TRBV5-6
d_call: TRBD2
cdr3_nt: TGTGCCAGCAGCTTGTTTGGGCGGGAGCCCCCTGAGCAGTTCTTC
cdr3_aa: CASSLFGREPPEQFF

clone_size: -
j_call: TRBJ1-2
v_call: TRBV9
d_call: TRBD1
cdr3_nt: TGTGCCAGCAGCGTCCCCCGGACAGGGAACTATGGCTACACCTTC
cdr3_aa: CASSVPRTGNYGYTF

clone_size: -
j_call: TRBJ2-1
v_call: TRBV30
d_call: TRBD2
cdr3_nt: TGTGCCTGGAGAGAGCGGGGATCGGGGGGGCCTGAGCAGTTCTTC
cdr3_aa: CAWRERGSGGPEQFF

clone_size: -
j_call: TRBJ1-5
v_call: TRBV27
d_call: -
cdr3_nt: TGTGCCAGCAGCCAAATTGGAGGGACTAACAATCAGCCCCAGCATTTT
cdr3_aa: CASSQIGGTNNQPQHF

clone_size: -
j_call: TRBJ2-3
v_call: TRBV5-1
d_call: TRBD1
cdr3_nt: TGCGCCAGCAGCTCTAGACAGGGGGCTTCAGATACGCAGTATTTT
cdr3_aa: CASSSRQGASDTQYF

clone_size: -
j_call: TRBJ2-1
v_call: TRBV7-2
d_call: TRBD2
cdr3_nt: TGTGCCAGCAGCCACGGGACTAGCGGGAGCGCGTACAATGAGCAGTTCTTC
cdr3_aa: CASSHGTSGSAYNEQFF

clone_size: once
j_call: TRBJ2-5
v_call: TRBV21-1
d_call: -
cdr3_nt: TGTGCCAGCAGCAAAGCGCTTTTCGGGACTAAACAAGAGACCCAGTACTTC
cdr3_aa: CASSKALFGTKQETQYF

clone_size: -
j_call: TRBJ2-7
v_call: TRBV9
d_call: TRBD1
cdr3_nt: TGTGCCAGCAGCGTAGAGGGACAGGGGGACTACGAGCAGTACTTC
cdr3_aa: CASSVEGQGDYEQYF

clone_size: -
j_call: TRBJ2-5
v_call: TRBV28
d_call: TRBD1
cdr3_nt: TGTGCCAGCAGTTTACCGGGACAGTTATTTCAAGAGACCCAGTACTTC
cdr3_aa: CASSLPGQLFQETQYF

clone_size: -
j_call: TRBJ1-2
v_call: TRBV11-2
d_call: -
cdr3_nt: TGTGCCAGCAGCCTACTACTAAATACGGGGTCTGGCTACACCTTC
cdr3_aa: CASSLLLNTGSGYTF

clone_size: -
j_call: TRBJ2-2
v_call: TRBV28
d_call: -
cdr3_nt: TGTGCCAGCAGAATGTCGTGGAACACCGGGGAGCTGTTTTTT
cdr3_aa: CASRMSWNTGELFF

clone_size: -
j_call: TRBJ2-1
v_call: TRBV30
d_call: TRBD2
cdr3_nt: TGTGCCTGGAGTGTTAGCGGGAGCTCCTACAATGAGCAGTTCTTC
cdr3_aa: CAWSVSGSSYNEQFF